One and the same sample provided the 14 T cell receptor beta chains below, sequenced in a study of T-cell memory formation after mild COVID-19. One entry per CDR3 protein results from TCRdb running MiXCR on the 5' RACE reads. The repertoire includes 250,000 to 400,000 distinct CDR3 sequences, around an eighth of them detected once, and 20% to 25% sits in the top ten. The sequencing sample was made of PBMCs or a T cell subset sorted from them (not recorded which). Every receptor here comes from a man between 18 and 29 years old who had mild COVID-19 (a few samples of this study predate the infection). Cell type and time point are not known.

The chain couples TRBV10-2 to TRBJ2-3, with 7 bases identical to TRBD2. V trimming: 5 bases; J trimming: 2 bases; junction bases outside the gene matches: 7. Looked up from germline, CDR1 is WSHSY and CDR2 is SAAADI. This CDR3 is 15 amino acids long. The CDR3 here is CASSPAGIPTDTQYF. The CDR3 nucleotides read TGCGCCAGCAGTCCAGCGGGGATACCCACAGATACGCAGTATTTT.

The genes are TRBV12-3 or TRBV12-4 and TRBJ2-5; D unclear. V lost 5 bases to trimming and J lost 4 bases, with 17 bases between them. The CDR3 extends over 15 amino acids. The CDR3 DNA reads TGTGCCAGCAGTCGATCGGGCCAAGTAGGAGAGACCCAGTACTTC. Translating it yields CASSRSGQVGETQYF.

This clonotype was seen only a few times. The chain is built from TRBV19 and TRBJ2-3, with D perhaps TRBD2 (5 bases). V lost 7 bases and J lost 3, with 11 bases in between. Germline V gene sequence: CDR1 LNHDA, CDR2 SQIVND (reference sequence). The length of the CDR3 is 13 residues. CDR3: CASTEGWTDTQYF. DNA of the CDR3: TGTGCCAGTACCGAGGGTTGGACAGATACGCAGTATTTT.

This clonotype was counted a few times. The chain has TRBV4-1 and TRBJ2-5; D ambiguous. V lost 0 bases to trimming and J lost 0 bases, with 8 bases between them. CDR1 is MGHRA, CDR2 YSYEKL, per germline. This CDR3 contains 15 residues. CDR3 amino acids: CASSQDGSYQETQYF. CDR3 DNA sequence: TGCGCCAGCAGCCAAGATGGCTCGTACCAAGAGACCCAGTACTTC.

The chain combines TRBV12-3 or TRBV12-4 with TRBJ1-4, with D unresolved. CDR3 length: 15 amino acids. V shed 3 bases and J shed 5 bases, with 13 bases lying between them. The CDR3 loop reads CASSFIAGPNEKLFF. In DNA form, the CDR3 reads TGTGCCAGCAGTTTTATCGCCGGGCCAAATGAAAAACTGTTTTTT.

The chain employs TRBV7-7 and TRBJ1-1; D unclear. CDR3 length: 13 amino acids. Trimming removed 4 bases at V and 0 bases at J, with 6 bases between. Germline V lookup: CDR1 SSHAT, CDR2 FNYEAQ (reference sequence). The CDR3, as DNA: TGTGCCAGCAGCTCGCGAGTGAACACTGAAGCTTTCTTT. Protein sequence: CASSSRVNTEAFF.

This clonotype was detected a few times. The CDR3 reads CASSLFGGDTDTQYF. The DNA of the CDR3 is TGTGCCAGCAGCTTATTCGGGGGGGACACAGATACGCAGTATTTT. This rearrangement joins TRBV7-2 to TRBJ2-3; 8 bases are a match to TRBD2. There are 15 residues in the CDR3. Looked up from germline, CDR1 is SGHTA and CDR2 is FQGNSA. Trimming at V came to 2 bases and at J to 2 bases, leaving 3 bases not matched to a gene.

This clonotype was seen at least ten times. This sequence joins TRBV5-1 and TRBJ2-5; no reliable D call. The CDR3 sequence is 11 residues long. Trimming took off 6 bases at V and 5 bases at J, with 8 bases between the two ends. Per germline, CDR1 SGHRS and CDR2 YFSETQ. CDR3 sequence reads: CASNDGETQYF. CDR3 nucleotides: TGCGCCAGCAACGACGGGGAGACCCAGTACTTC.

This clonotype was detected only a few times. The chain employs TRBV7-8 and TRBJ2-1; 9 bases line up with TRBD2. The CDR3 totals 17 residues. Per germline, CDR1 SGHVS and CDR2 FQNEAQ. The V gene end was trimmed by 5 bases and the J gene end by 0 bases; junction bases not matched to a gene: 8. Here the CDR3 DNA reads TGTGCCAGCAGCCCCCGGGCTAGCGGGACCTCCTACAATGAGCAGTTCTTC. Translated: CASSPRASGTSYNEQFF.

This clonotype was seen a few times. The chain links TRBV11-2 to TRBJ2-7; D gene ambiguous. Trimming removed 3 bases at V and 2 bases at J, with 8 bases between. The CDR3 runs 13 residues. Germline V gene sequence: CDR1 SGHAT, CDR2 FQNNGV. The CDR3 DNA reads TGTGCCAGCAGCTTGACGGACGCCTACGAGCAGTACGTC. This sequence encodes CASSLTDAYEQYV.

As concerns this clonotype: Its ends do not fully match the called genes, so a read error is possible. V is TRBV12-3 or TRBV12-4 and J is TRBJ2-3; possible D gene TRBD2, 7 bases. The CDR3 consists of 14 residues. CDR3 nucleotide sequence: TGTGCCAGCAGTTCGGGGGGCCCCACAGGTACGCAGTATTTT. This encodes CASSSGGPTGTQYF.

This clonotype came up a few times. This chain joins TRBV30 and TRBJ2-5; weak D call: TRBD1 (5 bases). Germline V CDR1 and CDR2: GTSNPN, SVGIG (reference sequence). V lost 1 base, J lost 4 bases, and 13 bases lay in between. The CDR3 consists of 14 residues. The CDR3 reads CAWSGGAGSETQYF. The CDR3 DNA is TGTGCCTGGAGTGGAGGAGCAGGGTCAGAGACCCAGTACTTC.

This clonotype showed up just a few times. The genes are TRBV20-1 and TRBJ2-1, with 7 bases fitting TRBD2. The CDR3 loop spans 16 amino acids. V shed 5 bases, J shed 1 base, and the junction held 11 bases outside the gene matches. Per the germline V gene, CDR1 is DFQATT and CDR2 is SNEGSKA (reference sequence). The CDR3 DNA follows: TGCAGTGCTCCTCCCAGGGAGGGCAGGTCCTACAATGAGCAGTTCTTC. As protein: CSAPPREGRSYNEQFF.

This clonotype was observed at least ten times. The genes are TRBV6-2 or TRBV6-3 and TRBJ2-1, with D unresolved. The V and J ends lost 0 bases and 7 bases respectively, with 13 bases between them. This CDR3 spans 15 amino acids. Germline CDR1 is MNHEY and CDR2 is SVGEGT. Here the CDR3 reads CASSYSTPPRNEQFF. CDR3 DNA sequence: TGTGCCAGCAGTTACTCGACCCCCCCTCGGAATGAGCAGTTCTTC.